The 22 T cell receptor beta chains given below trace back to one sample, sequenced in a study of identical twins. From the 5' RACE reads, TCRdb called clonotypes with MiXCR, one entry per CDR3 protein. The sample lists under 350,000 distinct CDR3 sequences; roughly 8.6% were seen once. These records were also assigned to another study, of yellow fever vaccine responses in identical twins.

Sample: CD8+ T cells sorted from blood. The receptors shown here come from a woman between 18 and 29 years old in good health.

This clonotype was seen a few times. This chain joins TRBV7-6 and TRBJ2-5, with D tentatively TRBD1 (6 bases). Germline lookup yields CDR1 SGHVS and CDR2 FNYEAQ. The CDR3 length is 16 residues. The V and J ends lost 2 bases and 1 base respectively, with 14 bases between them. For the CDR3, the DNA is TGTGCCAGCAGCTTATCTAGACAGGACCCCCAAGAGACCCAGTACTTC. This translates into CASSLSRQDPQETQYF.

Only a few counts were recorded for this clonotype. The rearrangement links TRBV27 to TRBJ1-1; D call uncertain. CDR3 length: 11 amino acids. The ends were cut back, 8 bases at V and 2 bases at J, with 6 bases in the middle. Germline assignment: CDR1 MNHEY and CDR2 SMNVEV (reference sequence). The CDR3 sequence is CASAKNTEAFF. CDR3 DNA: TGTGCCAGCGCCAAAAACACTGAAGCTTTCTTT.

This clonotype was observed a few times. The V and J genes are TRBV6-1 and TRBJ2-3; maybe TRBD1 (6 bases). Germline V gene lookup returns CDR1 MNHNS and CDR2 SASEGT. The V end lost 6 bases, the J end lost 0 bases, and 16 bases lay between the germline ends. This CDR3 contains 16 residues. CDR3 region: CASSLDRDKSTDTQYF. The CDR3 bases are TGTGCCAGCAGCTTGGACCGGGACAAGAGCACAGATACGCAGTATTTT.

This clonotype occurred many times. The chain carries TRBV7-9 and TRBJ2-1; 10 positions agree with TRBD2. The V gene end was trimmed by 4 bases and the J gene end by 6 bases; junction bases not matched to a gene: 9. Germline V gene data show CDR1 as SEHNR and CDR2 as FQNEAQ (reference sequence). The CDR3 is made up of 16 amino acids. CDR3 loop: CASSSLLAGSANEQFF. The CDR3 DNA follows: TGTGCCAGCAGCTCCCTACTAGCGGGGTCCGCCAATGAGCAGTTCTTC. The variable domain in full, with the rest retrieved from reference TRBV7-9 and TRBJ2-1, is DTGVSQNPRHKITKRGQNVTFRCDPISEHNRLYWYRQTLGQGPEFLTYFQNEAQLEKSRLLSDRFSAERPKGSFSTLEIQRTEQGDSAMYLCASSSLLAGSANEQFFGPGTRLTVL.

This clonotype was seen ten or more times. The rearrangement uses TRBV7-8 and TRBJ2-7; 9 bases align to TRBD1. V lost 2 bases to trimming and J lost 6 bases; unmatched junction nucleotides: 8. Germline lookup yields CDR1 SGHVS and CDR2 FQNEAQ. The CDR3 is 15 amino acids. CDR3 region: CASSLYLGQGSEQYF. As DNA, the CDR3 is TGTGCCAGCAGCTTATACTTGGGACAGGGCTCCGAGCAGTACTTC. Variable domain in full (rest from reference TRBV7-8 and TRBJ2-7): GAGVSQSPRYKVAKRGQDVALRCDPISGHVSLFWYQQALGQGPEFLTYFQNEAQLDKSGLPSDRFFAERPEGSVSTLKIQRTQQEDSAVYLCASSLYLGQGSEQYFGPGTRLTVT.

This clonotype was seen ten or more times. The V call is TRBV2, the J call TRBJ2-7; 7 bases agree with TRBD1. Trimming at V came to 3 bases and at J to 0 bases, leaving 8 bases not matched to a gene. The CDR3 is made up of 16 amino acids. Germline CDR1 SNHLY, CDR2 FYNNEI. CDR3 DNA: TGTGCCAGCAGTGACCCAACAGGGGTCTCCTCCTACGAGCAGTACTTC. It yields the protein CASSDPTGVSSYEQYF.

The genes are TRBV7-9 and TRBJ2-7, with D unclear. The CDR3 covers 14 residues. Germline loops: CDR1 SEHNR, CDR2 FQNEAQ (reference sequence). The V end lost 0 bases, the J end lost 3 bases, and 9 bases lay between the germline ends. CDR3 residues: CASSLAGRFYEQYF. The CDR3 region has the DNA TGTGCCAGCAGCTTAGCAGGCCGGTTCTACGAGCAGTACTTC.

This clonotype was picked up a small number of times. J is TRBJ2-7 and V is TRBV4-2; 8 bases are a match to TRBD1. Germline V gene sequence: CDR1 LGHNA, CDR2 YNFKEQ. This CDR3 is 16 amino acids long. Unmatched junction bases numbered 10, after V lost 0 bases and J lost 6 bases. The CDR3 nucleotides are TGTGCCAGCAGCCAAGATCCTCGGACAGGGCGTCCCGAGCAGTACTTC. This encodes CASSQDPRTGRPEQYF.

The sample holds many counts of this clonotype. The chain combines TRBV6-1 with TRBJ1-1; D remains ambiguous. The CDR3 runs 14 residues. V was shortened by 2 bases and J by 2 bases, with 9 bases between the two germline ends. CDR1 is MNHNS and CDR2 is SASEGT in the germline V gene. CDR3 protein: CASSEQDLNTEAFF. The CDR3 DNA reads as TGTGCCAGCAGTGAACAGGACCTTAACACTGAAGCTTTCTTT.

In its sample, this clonotype was seen a few times. The chain links TRBV7-8 to TRBJ2-7; tentatively, D is TRBD1 (6 bases). V was shortened by 1 base and J by 2 bases, with 9 bases between the two germline ends. CDR3 length: 14 amino acids. CDR1 and CDR2 (germline): SGHVS, FQNEAQ. The CDR3 bases are TGTGCCAGCAGCTTAGGTCCAGGGGCCTACGAGCAGTACTTC. It specifies CASSLGPGAYEQYF.

This clonotype came up a few times. This rearrangement joins TRBV28 to TRBJ2-6, with D unresolved. The ends were cut back, 2 bases at V and 0 bases at J, with 11 bases in the middle. CDR1 is MDHEN, CDR2 SYDVKM, per germline. CDR3 size: 17 residues. The CDR3 coding sequence is TGTGCCAGCAGTTTAGCAGGCTCAAGCTCTGGGGCCAACGTCCTGACTTTC. Translation: CASSLAGSSSGANVLTF.

The chain joins TRBV10-3 to TRBJ2-7, with 8 bases fitting TRBD2. The trim removed 3 bases at V and 1 base at J, leaving 8 bases unmatched. From germline, CDR1 is ENHRY and CDR2 SYGVKD. This CDR3 spans 16 amino acids. CDR3 bases: TGTGCCATCAGTGACCCGGGGGGGCAGGGTTCCTACGAGCAGTACTTC. It codes for CAISDPGGQGSYEQYF.

The chain combines TRBV20-1 with TRBJ2-7; 11 bases are a match to TRBD2. CDR3 size: 13 residues. V shed 0 bases and J 6 bases; nucleotides not matched to a gene: 1. Germline CDR1 is DFQATT and CDR2 is SNEGSKA (reference sequence). The CDR3 spells CSARETSGIEQYF. The CDR3 nucleotides read TGCAGTGCTAGAGAGACTAGCGGGATCGAGCAGTACTTC.

This chain connects TRBV2 to TRBJ2-7; D remains ambiguous. This CDR3 has 14 amino acids. The germline CDR1 and CDR2 sequences are SNHLY and FYNNEI. V was pared by 3 bases and J by 4 bases, with 13 bases between. CDR3 nucleotide sequence: TGTGCCAGCAGTGACAGCAGAGCCCTTTACGAGCAGTACTTC. Its translation is CASSDSRALYEQYF.

This clonotype was counted many times. The chain has TRBV19 and TRBJ2-1, with D perhaps TRBD1 or TRBD2 (5 bases each). V shed 3 bases and J shed 5 bases, with 8 bases lying between them. The CDR3 is 13 residues long. Germline V gene sequence: CDR1 LNHDA, CDR2 SQIVND (reference sequence). CDR3 residues: CASSIGTHNEQFF. In nucleotides, the CDR3 is TGTGCCAGTAGTATCGGGACGCACAATGAGCAGTTCTTC.

Ten or more counts support this clonotype. The chain joins TRBV5-1 to TRBJ2-1; the match to TRBD2 covers 10 bases. V was clipped by 5 bases and J by 4 bases; unmatched bases: 9. Germline values: CDR1 SGHRS, CDR2 YFSETQ. This CDR3 is 16 amino acids long. CDR3 residues: CASSPLAGEGYNEQFF. CDR3 DNA: TGCGCCAGCAGTCCTCTAGCGGGAGAGGGATACAATGAGCAGTTCTTC. The full variable domain, rest sourced from reference TRBV5-1 and TRBJ2-1, is KAGVTQTPRYLIKTRGQQVTLSCSPISGHRSVSWYQQTPGQGLQFLFEYFSETQRNKGNFPGRFSGRQFSNSRSEMNVSTLELGDSALYLCASSPLAGEGYNEQFFGPGTRLTVL.

This clonotype occurred many times. The chain is built from TRBV5-1 and TRBJ2-5; tentative D call: TRBD1 (5 bases). The CDR3 runs to 15 residues. Germline V lookup: CDR1 SGHRS, CDR2 YFSETQ. V dropped 0 bases and J dropped 2 bases, with 11 bases sitting between them. The CDR3, as DNA: TGCGCCAGCAGCTTGGAGGGGTTTTCTCAAGAGACCCAGTACTTC. Encoded protein: CASSLEGFSQETQYF.

In this sample, this clonotype turned up many times. This chain uses TRBV2 with TRBJ1-1, with a possible D match to TRBD1 (5 bases). Per germline, CDR1 SNHLY and CDR2 FYNNEI. Trimming left V 0 bases short and J 6 bases short, with 17 bases between. This CDR3 is built from 16 residues. CDR3 region: CASSEARTGTFSEAFF. In DNA, the CDR3 is TGTGCCAGCAGTGAAGCGAGAACCGGGACTTTTTCTGAAGCTTTCTTT.

The chain carries TRBV7-3 and TRBJ2-3; D unclear. Germline lookup yields CDR1 SGHTA and CDR2 FQGTGA. The CDR3 is 14 amino acids. V was shortened by 5 bases and J by 3 bases, with 12 bases between the two germline ends. The CDR3 nucleotides read TGTGCCAGCAGCGGCGGCCATGGGACAGATACGCAGTATTTT. It yields the protein CASSGGHGTDTQYF.

The chain recombines TRBV20-1 with TRBJ1-2; D remains ambiguous. CDR1 is DFQATT, CDR2 SNEGSKA, per germline (reference sequence). CDR3 length: 13 amino acids. V was cut by 0 bases and J by 2 bases, with 7 bases left in between. The CDR3 reads CSARDIQNYGYTF. The CDR3 region has the DNA TGCAGTGCTAGAGACATCCAGAACTATGGCTACACCTTC.

V gene TRBV6-1 combines with J gene TRBJ2-7, with TRBD2 as a possible D gene (6 bases). The CDR3 is made up of 14 amino acids. Germline V gene sequence: CDR1 MNHNS, CDR2 SASEGT. Trimming took 4 bases from V and 4 from J, leaving 14 bases between them. Here the CDR3 reads CASSGAGNLYEQYF. The CDR3, as DNA: TGTGCCAGCAGTGGTGCGGGGAATCTTTACGAGCAGTACTTC.

The rearrangement uses TRBV4-1 and TRBJ1-6; D is perhaps TRBD1 (5 bases). Germline-derived CDR1 and CDR2 are MGHRA and YSYEKL. Trimming removed 0 bases at V and 8 bases at J, with 11 bases between. The CDR3 loop spans 15 amino acids. The CDR3 region is CASSQEARGYSPLHF. For the CDR3, the DNA is TGCGCCAGCAGCCAAGAGGCGAGGGGTTATTCACCCCTCCACTTT.